The entry that follows covers one TCR beta chain sequence. Its cognate antigen is unknown. The data originate from a study of T cells after yellow fever vaccination. Findings of the study overall: Once the booster was given, most primary-vaccination clones reappeared, at around 96% for CD4 and more than 85% for CD8.

Each CDR3 protein gets one entry after TCRdb re-called the 5' RACE reads with MiXCR. Among a few hundred thousand distinct CDR3 sequences listed, about 8.3% were seen once. The J segment lost 8 bases and the V segment lost 0 bases, leaving 11 bases of the junction unmatched. The CDR3 contains 17 residues. Germline V gene data show CDR1 as LNHNV and CDR2 as YYDKDF (reference sequence). Sequences were derived from PBMCs, sampled more than 35 days after the first yellow fever vaccination. The rearrangement joins TRBV15 to TRBJ2-4, with TRBD2 matching 9 bases. This sequence was found in a man aged 18 to 29 who received the YFV17D yellow fever vaccine. CDR3 nucleotide sequence: TGTGCCACCAGCAGAGATCCGCGCGGGGGGGCCGGTGACATTCAGTACTTC. Its protein is CATSRDPRGGAGDIQYF.